The 6 T cell receptor beta chains below all came from one sample that was sequenced in a study of Graves' ophthalmopathy and Graves' hyperthyroidism. RNA served as the template for amplifying TCR beta CDR3 regions. The first round was an RT-PCR with HTBI primers, and the second round was a multiplex PCR. TCRdb reprocessed the multiplex PCR reads via MiXCR and lists one record per CDR3 protein. The sample lists 650,000 to 900,000 distinct CDR3 sequences, roughly two fifths occurring once. Sequenced input: peripheral blood. The receptors here all came from an adult man with Graves' ophthalmopathy.

The rearrangement joins TRBV10-2 to TRBJ1-6; D call uncertain. The germline V gene encodes CDR1 WSHSY and CDR2 SAAADI. With 4 bases removed from V and 9 bases from J, the gap between germline ends came to 13 bases. The CDR3 consists of 14 residues. CDR3 sequence (DNA): TGCGCCAGCAGTGCGGCGGGCTTTGGTTCACCCCTCCACTTT. This translates into CASSAAGFGSPLHF.

The rearrangement uses TRBV10-3 and TRBJ1-2; maybe TRBD1 (6 bases). Per germline, CDR1 ENHRY and CDR2 SYGVKD. Trimming pared 7 bases from V and 7 bases from J, leaving 16 bases between. The CDR3 spans 13 residues. The CDR3 DNA reads as TGTGCCATCACCGAGAGCGGGGGGCCTGGCTACACCTTC. Amino acids: CAITESGGPGYTF.

A remark on this clonotype: Being one base from a much bigger clone, this may be a read error. The chain has TRBV7-2 and TRBJ1-1; no clear D. Germline assignment: CDR1 SGHTA and CDR2 FQGNSA. The CDR3 is 14 amino acids. CDR3 DNA sequence: TGTGCCGGCAGCTTAGAGGCAGAGAACACTGAAGCTTTCTTT. Translating gives CAGSLEAENTEAFF.

This clonotype was counted between two and nine times. The chain has TRBV5-1 and TRBJ1-4; possible D gene TRBD1, 5 bases. V was shortened by 4 bases and J by 0 bases, with 16 bases between the two germline ends. The CDR3 is made up of 17 amino acids. Germline V gives CDR1 SGHRS, CDR2 YFSETQ. The CDR3 loop reads CASSLTGTVATNEKLFF. The CDR3, as DNA: TGCGCCAGCAGCCTAACCGGGACGGTTGCAACTAATGAAAAACTGTTTTTT. Looking up the rest from reference TRBV5-1 and TRBJ1-4 gives the full variable domain: KAGVTQTPRYLIKTRGQQVTLSCSPISGHRSVSWYQQTPGQGLQFLFEYFSETQRNKGNFPGRFSGRQFSNSRSEMNVSTLELGDSALYLCASSLTGTVATNEKLFFGSGTQLSVL.

In its sample, this clonotype was seen many times. This chain uses TRBV5-1 with TRBJ1-1; weak D call: TRBD1 (5 bases). The CDR3 is made up of 16 amino acids. V gave up 0 bases and J gave up 0 bases, with 12 bases separating them. Germline CDR1 SGHRS, CDR2 YFSETQ. The CDR3 DNA reads as TGCGCCAGCAGCTTGGTTTTTGGACAACTGAACACTGAAGCTTTCTTT. It specifies CASSLVFGQLNTEAFF.

This clonotype was counted between two and nine times. The rearrangement links TRBV2 to TRBJ1-2; weak D call: TRBD1 (6 bases). The germline CDR1 and CDR2 sequences are SNHLY and FYNNEI. The CDR3 consists of 16 residues. V lost 2 bases and J lost 5, with 18 bases in between. The CDR3 loop is CASSERGQGRLYGYTF. In nucleotides, the CDR3 is TGTGCCAGCAGTGAACGCGGGCAGGGGCGACTATATGGCTACACCTTC.